This note documents a single TCR beta chain sequence. V was shortened by 6 bases and J by 2 bases, with 21 bases between the two germline ends. CDR1 is KGHSH, CDR2 LQKENI, per germline. The CDR3 length is 17 residues. Sequencing used immunoSEQ multiplex PCR; TCRdb keeps in-frame clones, though not all of them. The sample lists 110,000 to 150,000 clones, about three quarters occurring once. The data were taken from a study of cytotoxic CD8 clonotypes in ibrutinib-treated CLL. Material: PBMCs, obtained after 24 months of ibrutinib treatment. The rearrangement joins TRBV18 to TRBJ2-3; D possibly uses TRBD1 or TRBD2 (6 bases each). This receptor was identified in a human donor with chronic lymphocytic leukemia. DNA of the CDR3: TGTGCCAGCTCCCGCGGCGTCCCTGGGGGGCACACAGATACGCAGTATTTT. This gives the protein CASSRGVPGGHTDTQYF.